Each of the 14 T cell receptor beta chains below was sequenced from the same sample in a study of blood T cell repertoires in COVID-19. Repertoires were generated with immunoSEQ multiplex PCR, while TCRdb's copy carries only in-frame clones and drops some. This table has approximately 210,000 clones, around nine tenths appearing once. The specimen sequenced was PBMCs or T cells enriched from blood (not recorded which). These TCRs come from a woman aged 50 to 65 with acute COVID-19.

V and J are TRBV2 and TRBJ1-1; no clear D. Germline V gives CDR1 SNHLY, CDR2 FYNNEI. CDR3 length equals 12 residues. V lost 2 bases, J lost 7 bases, and 8 bases lay in between. The chain's CDR3 is CASSETAIEAFF. CDR3 sequence (DNA): TGTGCCAGCAGTGAAACCGCTATTGAAGCTTTCTTT.

The CDR3 nucleotides read TGTGCCAGCTCACCACCCGAGAGTTCGCGCTCCTACAATGAGCAGTTCTTC. This gives the protein CASSPPESSRSYNEQFF. The gene calls are TRBV18 and TRBJ2-1; no reliable D call. Per the germline V gene, CDR1 is KGHSH and CDR2 is LQKENI. V lost 0 bases and J 0 bases, leaving 12 bases between the germline ends. The length of the CDR3 is 17 residues.

The chain carries TRBV6-4 and TRBJ1-5, with 9 bases aligning to TRBD1. CDR1 MRHNA and CDR2 SNTAGT come from the germline V gene. The CDR3 covers 15 residues. V lost 6 bases, J lost 4 bases, and 7 bases stayed unmatched. Here the CDR3 reads CASSLTGTGNQPQHF. The CDR3 DNA is TGTGCCAGCAGCCTTACCGGGACAGGGAATCAGCCCCAGCATTTT.

The chain couples TRBV7-3 to TRBJ2-2, with D perhaps matching TRBD2 (6 bases). The V end lost 1 base, the J end lost 6 bases, and 12 bases lay between the germline ends. This CDR3 is 15 amino acids long. The V gene's germline CDR1 is SGHTA and CDR2 FQGTGA. The CDR3 protein is CASSLSLGEAGELFF. The CDR3 bases are TGTGCCAGCAGCTTAAGCCTGGGGGAGGCCGGGGAGCTGTTTTTT.

As DNA, the CDR3 is TGTGCCAGCAGCTTAGAGCCCTACCAAGAGACCCAGTACTTC. Translating it yields CASSLEPYQETQYF. This chain uses TRBV7-8 with TRBJ2-5; D is ambiguous. The CDR3 covers 14 residues. The germline V gene encodes CDR1 SGHVS and CDR2 FQNEAQ. V lost 1 base, J lost 0 bases, and 6 bases lay in between.

This chain's CDR3 is CSVAWRTGEQYF. CDR3 bases: TGCAGCGTTGCCTGGAGGACGGGTGAGCAGTACTTC. This chain joins TRBV29-1 and TRBJ2-7; D might be TRBD2 (5 bases). The V end lost 4 bases, the J end lost 7 bases, and 14 bases lay between the germline ends. Germline-derived CDR1 and CDR2 are SQVTM and ANQGSEA. The CDR3 runs 12 residues.

Regarding this clone: The sample holds other DNA sequences that translate to the same CDR3. The rearrangement uses TRBV28 and TRBJ2-2; D is unresolved. Germline V gene data show CDR1 as MDHEN and CDR2 as SYDVKM. V gave up 2 bases and J gave up 4 bases, with 5 bases separating them. The CDR3 loop spans 13 amino acids. The CDR3 sequence is CASSLGGTGELFF. For the CDR3, the DNA is TGTGCCAGCAGTTTAGGCGGCACCGGGGAGCTGTTTTTT. Looking up the rest from reference TRBV28 and TRBJ2-2 gives the full variable domain: DVKVTQSSRYLVKRTGEKVFLECVQDMDHENMFWYRQDPGLGLRLIYFSYDVKMKEKGDIPEGYSVSREKKERFSLILESASTNQTSMYLCASSLGGTGELFFGEGSRLTVL.

The chain employs TRBV2 and TRBJ2-7, with 10 bases lining up with TRBD2. V lost 6 bases to trimming and J lost 4 bases; unmatched junction nucleotides: 12. CDR1 SNHLY and CDR2 FYNNEI come from the germline V gene. This CDR3 contains 16 residues. CDR3 amino acids: CASRSWEREGRYEQYF. For the CDR3, the DNA is TGTGCCAGCAGGTCCTGGGAGCGGGAGGGCAGATACGAGCAGTACTTC.

The chain links TRBV18 to TRBJ2-1; 10 bases agree with TRBD2. Germline-derived CDR1 and CDR2 are KGHSH and LQKENI. Trimming cost V 6 bases and J 5 bases; bases outside gene matches: 4. This CDR3 is 14 amino acids long. The CDR3 nucleotides are TGTGCCAGCTCTCTTGGACTAGCGGACAATGAGCAGTTCTTC. Translating gives CASSLGLADNEQFF.

This chain uses TRBV7-6 with TRBJ2-7; 14 bases are a match to TRBD2. Per the germline V gene, CDR1 is SGHVS and CDR2 is FNYEAQ. The CDR3 has 16 residues. V shed 5 bases and J 2 bases; nucleotides not matched to a gene: 5. As DNA, the CDR3 is TGTGCCAGCAGCAAAGGGACTAGCGGGAGTACCTACGAGCAGTACTTC. Translating it yields CASSKGTSGSTYEQYF.

The chain recombines TRBV9 with TRBJ2-5; 10 nucleotides match TRBD2. Per the germline V gene, CDR1 is SGDLS and CDR2 is YYNGEE. The CDR3 length is 16 residues. V dropped 0 bases and J dropped 4; count of bases not matched to a gene: 6. CDR3 sequence (DNA): TGTGCCAGCAGCGTAGGAGTAGCGGGAGGAGGAGAGACCCAGTACTTC. It codes for CASSVGVAGGGETQYF.

The chain employs TRBV30 and TRBJ2-1; 11 bases are shared with TRBD2. J lost 5 bases, V lost 5 bases, and 11 bases had no gene match. The CDR3 loop spans 16 amino acids. CDR1 GTSNPN and CDR2 SVGIG come from the germline V gene (reference sequence). CDR3 DNA: TGTGCCTGGGGCGGACTAGCGGGCCCAGGGGACAATGAGCAGTTCTTC. It codes for CAWGGLAGPGDNEQFF.

This chain connects TRBV12-3 or TRBV12-4 to TRBJ2-1; D not certain. The CDR3 contains 11 residues. Trimming cost V 3 bases and J 9 bases, with 6 bases left between them. The CDR3 here is CASSFGSEQFF. For the CDR3, the DNA is TGTGCCAGCAGTTTCGGGTCTGAGCAGTTCTTC.

This sequence joins TRBV5-4 and TRBJ2-2; D perhaps matches TRBD2 (5 bases). The germline gives CDR1 SGHNT, CDR2 YYREEE (reference sequence). The CDR3 runs 14 residues. V was clipped by 5 bases and J by 3 bases, with 11 bases between them. CDR3: CASRVSGYTGELFF. DNA of the CDR3: TGTGCCAGCAGAGTAAGCGGTTACACCGGGGAGCTGTTTTTT.